The present T cell receptor (beta chain) was sequenced within a study of neoadjuvant anti-PD-1 for oral cavity cancer. Regarding time point: after neoadjuvant nivolumab, at surgical resection. Blood cells were analyzed directly, without culture or expansion. The length of the CDR3 is 15 residues. Trimming left V 0 bases short and J 1 base short, with 9 bases between. Germline V gene lookup returns CDR1 LGHNA and CDR2 YNFKEQ. Most PBMC samples had approximately 500 ng input DNA in six replicates. The data were produced by immunoSEQ multiplex PCR, yet TCRdb's version contains in-frame clones alone and is incomplete. Among about 68,000 clones listed, 70% to 90% were seen once.

The clonotype comes from a person aged 35 to 85 with oral cavity squamous cell carcinoma. The rearrangement links TRBV4-2 to TRBJ1-1, with D unresolved. The sample was PBMCs, taken after nivolumab (anti-PD-1) treatment. The CDR3 region is CASSQESVKNTEAFF. The CDR3, as DNA: TGTGCCAGCAGCCAAGAATCAGTCAAGAACACTGAAGCTTTCTTT.